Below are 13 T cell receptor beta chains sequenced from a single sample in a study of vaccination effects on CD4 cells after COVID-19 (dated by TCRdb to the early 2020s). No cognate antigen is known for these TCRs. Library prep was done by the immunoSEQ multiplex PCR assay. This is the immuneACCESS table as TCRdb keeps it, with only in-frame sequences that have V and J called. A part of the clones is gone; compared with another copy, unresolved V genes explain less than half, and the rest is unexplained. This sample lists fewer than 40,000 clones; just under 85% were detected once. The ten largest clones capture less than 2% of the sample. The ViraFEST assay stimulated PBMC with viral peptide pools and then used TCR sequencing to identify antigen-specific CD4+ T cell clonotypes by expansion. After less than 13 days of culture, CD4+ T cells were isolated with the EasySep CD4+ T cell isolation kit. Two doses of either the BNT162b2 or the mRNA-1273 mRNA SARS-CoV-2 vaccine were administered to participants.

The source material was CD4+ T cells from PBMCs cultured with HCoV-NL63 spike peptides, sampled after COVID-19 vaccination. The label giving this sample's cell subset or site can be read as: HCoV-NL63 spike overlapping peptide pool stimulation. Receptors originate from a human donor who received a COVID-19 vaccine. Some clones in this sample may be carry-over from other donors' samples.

The CDR3 here is CASSVYLAGEKRETQYF. The CDR3 nucleotides are TGTGCCAGCAGCGTTTACCTAGCGGGGGAAAAAAGAGAGACCCAGTACTTC. The genes are TRBV9 and TRBJ2-5; 10 bases map to TRBD2. The J segment lost 4 bases and the V segment lost 2 bases, leaving 11 bases of the junction unmatched. The CDR3 has 17 amino acids. Per the germline V gene, CDR1 is SGDLS and CDR2 is YYNGEE.

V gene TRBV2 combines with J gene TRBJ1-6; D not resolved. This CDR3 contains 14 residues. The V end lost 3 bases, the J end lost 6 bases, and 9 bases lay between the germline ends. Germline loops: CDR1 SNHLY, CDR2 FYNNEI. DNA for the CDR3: TGTGCCAGCAGTGATCGGGGTCCTAATTCACCCCTCCACTTT. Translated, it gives CASSDRGPNSPLHF.

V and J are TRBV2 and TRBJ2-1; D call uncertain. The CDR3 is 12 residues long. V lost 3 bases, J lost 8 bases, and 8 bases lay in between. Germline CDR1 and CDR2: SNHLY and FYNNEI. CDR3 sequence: CASSEQGDEQFF. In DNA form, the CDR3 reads TGTGCCAGCAGTGAGCAAGGAGATGAGCAGTTCTTC.

CDR3 DNA sequence: TGTGCCAGCAGCCTGGACGGCACTAATGAAAAACTGTTTTTT. Translated, it gives CASSLDGTNEKLFF. V and J are TRBV7-2 and TRBJ1-4; D gene ambiguous. Trimming stripped 5 bases from V and 2 bases from J, with 9 bases between. Germline lookup yields CDR1 SGHTA and CDR2 FQGNSA. CDR3 length: 14 amino acids.

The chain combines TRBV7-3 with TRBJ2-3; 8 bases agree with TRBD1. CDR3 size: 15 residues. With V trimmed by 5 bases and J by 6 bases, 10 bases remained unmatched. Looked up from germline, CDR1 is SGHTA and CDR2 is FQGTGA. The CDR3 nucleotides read TGTGCCAGCAGCCGACGCGACAGGGGAGCCGATACGCAGTATTTT. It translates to CASSRRDRGADTQYF. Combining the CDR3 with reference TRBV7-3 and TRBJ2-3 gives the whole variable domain GAGVSQTPSNKVTEKGKYVELRCDPISGHTALYWYRQSLGQGPEFLIYFQGTGAADDSGLPNDRFFAVRPEGSVSTLKIQRTERGDSAVYLCASSRRDRGADTQYFGPGTRLTVL.

In DNA form, the CDR3 reads TGTGCCAGCAGTTACTCGATCGGCACTGAAGCTTTCTTT. This codes for CASSYSIGTEAFF. The chain links TRBV6-2 or TRBV6-3 to TRBJ1-1; D is ambiguous. CDR1 is MNHEY and CDR2 is SVGEGT in the germline V gene. This CDR3 has 13 amino acids. Trimming shortened V by 0 bases and J by 4 bases, and 6 bases separated the two germline ends.

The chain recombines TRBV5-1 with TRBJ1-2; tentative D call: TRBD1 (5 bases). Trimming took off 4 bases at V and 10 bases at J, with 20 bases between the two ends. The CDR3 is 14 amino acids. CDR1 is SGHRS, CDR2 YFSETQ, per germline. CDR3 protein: CASSGGTPVTTYTF. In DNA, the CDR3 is TGCGCCAGCAGCGGAGGGACGCCCGTAACTACCTACACCTTC.

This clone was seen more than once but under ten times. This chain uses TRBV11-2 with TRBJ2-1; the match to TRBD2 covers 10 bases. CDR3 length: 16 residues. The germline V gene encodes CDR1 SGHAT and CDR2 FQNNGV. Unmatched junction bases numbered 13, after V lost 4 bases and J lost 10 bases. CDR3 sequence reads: CASSSLAGVRVGEQFF. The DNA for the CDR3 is TGTGCCAGCAGCTCTCTAGCGGGGGTAAGGGTGGGGGAGCAGTTCTTC.

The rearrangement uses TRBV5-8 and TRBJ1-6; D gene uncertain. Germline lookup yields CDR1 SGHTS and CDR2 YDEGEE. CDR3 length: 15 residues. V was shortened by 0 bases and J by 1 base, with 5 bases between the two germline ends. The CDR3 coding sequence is TGTGCCAGCAGCTTGGGGGTTTCCTATAATTCACCCCTCCACTTT. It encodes CASSLGVSYNSPLHF. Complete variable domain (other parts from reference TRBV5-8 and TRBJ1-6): EAGVTQSPTHLIKTRGQQATLRCSPISGHTSVYWYQQALGLGLQFLLWYDEGEERNRGNFPPRFSGRQFPNYSSELNVNALELEDSALYLCASSLGVSYNSPLHFGNGTRLTVT.

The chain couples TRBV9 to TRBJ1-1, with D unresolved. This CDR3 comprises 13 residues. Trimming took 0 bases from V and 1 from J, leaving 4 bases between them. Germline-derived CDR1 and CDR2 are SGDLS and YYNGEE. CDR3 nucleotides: TGTGCCAGCAGCGTAGCCCCGAACACTGAAGCTTTCTTT. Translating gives CASSVAPNTEAFF. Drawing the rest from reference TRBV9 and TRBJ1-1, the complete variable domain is DSGVTQTPKHLITATGQRVTLRCSPRSGDLSVYWYQQSLDQGLQFLIQYYNGEERAKGNILERFSAQQFPDLHSELNLSSLELGDSALYFCASSVAPNTEAFFGQGTRLTVV.

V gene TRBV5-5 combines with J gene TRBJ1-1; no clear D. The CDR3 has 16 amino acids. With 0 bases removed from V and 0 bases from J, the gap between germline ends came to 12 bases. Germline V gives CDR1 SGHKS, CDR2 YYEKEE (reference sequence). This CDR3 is CASSLVNMGLNTEAFF. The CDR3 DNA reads TGTGCCAGCAGCTTGGTAAATATGGGGTTGAACACTGAAGCTTTCTTT.

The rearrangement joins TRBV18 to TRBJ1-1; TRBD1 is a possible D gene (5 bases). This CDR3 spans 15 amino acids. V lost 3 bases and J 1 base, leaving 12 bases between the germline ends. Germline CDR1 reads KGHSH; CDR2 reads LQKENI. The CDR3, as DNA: TGTGCCAGCTCACCTGACGACGGACAGAACACTGAAGCTTTCTTT. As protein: CASSPDDGQNTEAFF.

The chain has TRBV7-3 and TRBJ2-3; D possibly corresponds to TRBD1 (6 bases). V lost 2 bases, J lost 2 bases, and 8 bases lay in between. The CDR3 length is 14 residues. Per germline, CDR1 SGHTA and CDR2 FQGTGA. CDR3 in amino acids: CASSLQGNTDTQYF. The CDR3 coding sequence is TGTGCCAGCAGCTTACAGGGGAACACAGATACGCAGTATTTT. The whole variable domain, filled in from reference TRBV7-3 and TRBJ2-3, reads GAGVSQTPSNKVTEKGKYVELRCDPISGHTALYWYRQSLGQGPEFLIYFQGTGAADDSGLPNDRFFAVRPEGSVSTLKIQRTERGDSAVYLCASSLQGNTDTQYFGPGTRLTVL.